Following are 32 T cell receptor beta chains from one sample sequenced in a study of blood T cell repertoires in COVID-19. TCRdb keeps only in-frame clones here, not all; method: immunoSEQ multiplex PCR. The repertoire has fewer than 300,000 clones, 85% to 90% of them found once; the top ten carry 6.3%. Sequencing input: peripheral blood. The receptors shown here come from a woman in her fifties or sixties with COVID-19, enrolled during active disease.

The genes are TRBV27 and TRBJ1-4; 8 nucleotides line up with TRBD1. The CDR3 is 14 amino acids. Germline trimming cut 5 bases from V and 6 bases from J; bases unmatched to any gene: 5. Per the germline V gene, CDR1 is MNHEY and CDR2 is SMNVEV (reference sequence). CDR3 amino acids: CASSTGTGYEKLFF. In DNA, the CDR3 is TGTGCCAGCAGTACGGGGACAGGATATGAAAAACTGTTTTTT. The full variable domain, rest sourced from reference TRBV27 and TRBJ1-4, is EAQVTQNPRYLITVTGKKLTVTCSQNMNHEYMSWYRQDPGLGLRQIYYSMNVEVTDKGDVPEGYKVSRKEKRNFPLILESPSPNQTSLYFCASSTGTGYEKLFFGSGTQLSVL.

This clone has a single count. V gene TRBV5-1 combines with J gene TRBJ1-5, with D tentatively TRBD1 (6 bases). Trimming removed 0 bases from V and 4 bases from J, with 8 bases in between. Germline CDR1 is SGHRS and CDR2 is YFSETQ. This CDR3 has 14 residues. The CDR3 is CASSLAGDNQPQHF. Written as DNA, the CDR3 is TGCGCCAGCAGCTTGGCAGGGGATAATCAGCCCCAGCATTTT. The variable domain in full, with the rest retrieved from reference TRBV5-1 and TRBJ1-5, is KAGVTQTPRYLIKTRGQQVTLSCSPISGHRSVSWYQQTPGQGLQFLFEYFSETQRNKGNFPGRFSGRQFSNSRSEMNVSTLELGDSALYLCASSLAGDNQPQHFGDGTRLSIL.

This clone is a singleton in its sample. This sequence joins TRBV30 and TRBJ1-2; D unresolved. In germline, CDR1 is GTSNPN, CDR2 SVGIG (reference sequence). The CDR3 covers 13 residues. The ends were cut back, 3 bases at V and 4 bases at J, with 12 bases in the middle. CDR3 residues: CAWRSTHFYGYTF. The CDR3 bases are TGTGCCTGGAGGAGTACTCACTTCTATGGCTACACCTTC.

V gene TRBV7-9 combines with J gene TRBJ2-7; no clear D gene. CDR1 and CDR2 from the germline V gene are SEHNR and FQNEAQ (reference sequence). Deletions cut 1 base from V and 0 bases from J, with 4 bases between. The CDR3 totals 13 residues. CDR3 in DNA: TGTGCCAGCAGCTTAGACGGCTCCTACGAGCAGTACTTC. This translates into CASSLDGSYEQYF.

V is TRBV5-6 and J is TRBJ1-2; 7 bases map to TRBD1. J gave up 3 bases and V 0 bases, and 5 bases lay outside the gene matches. The CDR3 loop spans 15 amino acids. CDR1 SGHDT and CDR2 YYEEEE come from the germline V gene. CDR3: CASSLGQGGYYGYTF. The CDR3 nucleotides read TGTGCCAGCAGCTTGGGGCAGGGGGGATACTATGGCTACACCTTC.

This chain uses TRBV30 with TRBJ2-7; D might be TRBD2 (5 bases). The ends were cut back, 7 bases at V and 1 base at J, with 14 bases in the middle. The CDR3 runs 13 residues. CDR1 is GTSNPN and CDR2 is SVGIG in the germline V gene (reference sequence). The CDR3 DNA is TGTGCCTTTTCGACCGGGGTTTCCTACGAGCAGTACTTC. Translation gives CAFSTGVSYEQYF.

J is TRBJ1-5 and V is TRBV6-5; D gene ambiguous. CDR3 length equals 15 residues. Between the trimmed V and J ends, which lost 6 bases and 0 bases, there was a span of 12 bases. CDR1 and CDR2 from the germline V gene are MNHEY and SVGAGI. In DNA, the CDR3 is TGTGCCAGCAGAATAGGCGGCTATAGCAATCAGCCCCAGCATTTT. It is translated as CASRIGGYSNQPQHF.

V usage is TRBV9 and J usage is TRBJ2-1; 13 nucleotides align to TRBD2. The CDR3 runs to 15 residues. Germline V gene sequence: CDR1 SGDLS, CDR2 YYNGEE. The ends lost 4 bases at V and 7 bases at J; junction bases unmatched: 5. CDR3 DNA: TGTGCCAGCAGCTTAGGGACTAGCGGGACTAATGAGCAGTTCTTC. As protein: CASSLGTSGTNEQFF.

The CDR3 sequence is CASSLNTGELFF. The CDR3 region has the DNA TGTGCCAGTAGTCTGAACACCGGGGAGCTGTTTTTT. The V and J genes are TRBV19 and TRBJ2-2; D not resolved. CDR1 LNHDA and CDR2 SQIVND come from the germline V gene (reference sequence). The CDR3 is made up of 12 amino acids. V lost 5 bases and J 1 base, leaving 2 bases between the germline ends.

This chain links TRBV6-5 with TRBJ1-1; 10 bases fit TRBD1. The germline V gene has CDR1 MNHEY and CDR2 SVGAGI. V shed 5 bases and J 4 bases; nucleotides not matched to a gene: 7. This CDR3 has 15 residues. In nucleotides, the CDR3 is TGTGCCAGCAGTCTGACAGGGGGCCTGATCACTGAAGCTTTCTTT. Translated, it gives CASSLTGGLITEAFF.

The rearrangement joins TRBV27 to TRBJ1-5; D not resolved. Germline V gene sequence: CDR1 MNHEY, CDR2 SMNVEV (reference sequence). This CDR3 spans 13 amino acids. The V and J ends lost 5 bases and 4 bases respectively, with 9 bases between them. The CDR3 sequence is CASSARRNQPQHF. In nucleotides, the CDR3 is TGTGCCAGCAGTGCCCGGAGAAATCAGCCCCAGCATTTT.

This chain joins TRBV7-9 and TRBJ2-7, with 12 bases identical to TRBD2. There are 22 residues in the CDR3. V was clipped by 7 bases and J by 0 bases; unmatched bases: 25. The germline gives CDR1 SEHNR, CDR2 FQNEAQ (reference sequence). This CDR3 reads CASIKTRRDSLGLAGTSYEQYF. Here the CDR3 DNA reads TGTGCCAGCATCAAAACGAGGCGTGATAGTTTGGGACTAGCGGGCACCTCCTACGAGCAGTACTTC.

The chain links TRBV5-1 to TRBJ2-2, with 14 positions matching TRBD2. V lost 0 bases, J lost 5 bases, and 9 bases stayed unmatched. The CDR3 consists of 19 residues. Germline CDR1 reads SGHRS; CDR2 reads YFSETQ. DNA of the CDR3: TGCGCCAGCAGCTTGGGACTAGCGGGAGGGCCACAACGAACCGGGGAGCTGTTTTTT. This gives the protein CASSLGLAGGPQRTGELFF.

The genes are TRBV19 and TRBJ2-5; 7 nucleotides match TRBD2. The CDR3 has 15 residues. V lost 5 bases to trimming and J lost 2 bases; unmatched junction nucleotides: 8. CDR1 is LNHDA and CDR2 is SQIVND in the germline V gene (reference sequence). The CDR3 sequence is CASSRLGGLQETQYF. The CDR3, as DNA: TGTGCCAGTAGTCGCCTGGGAGGGCTACAAGAGACCCAGTACTTC.

The rearrangement joins TRBV7-3 to TRBJ1-1, with TRBD1 identical over 9 bases. V lost 5 bases and J lost 8; bases outside the gene matches: 12. Germline V gene data show CDR1 as SGHTA and CDR2 as FQGTGA. The CDR3 is 15 residues long. The CDR3 is CASSPPGTGPTEAFF. CDR3 DNA sequence: TGTGCCAGCAGCCCCCCTGGGACAGGGCCCACCGAAGCTTTCTTT.

This chain uses TRBV29-1 with TRBJ1-1; D is undetermined. The V gene's germline CDR1 is SQVTM and CDR2 ANQGSEA. V lost 7 bases, J lost 11 bases, and 14 bases lay in between. CDR3 length: 10 amino acids. CDR3 region: CSARSEEAFF. The DNA for the CDR3 is TGCAGCGCCCGGTCTGAGGAGGCTTTCTTT. The entire variable domain, with the rest obtained from reference TRBV29-1 and TRBJ1-1, is as follows: SAVISQKPSRDICQRGTSLTIQCQVDSQVTMMFWYRQQPGQSLTLIATANQGSEATYESGFVIDKFPISRPNLTFSTLTVSNMSPEDSSIYLCSARSEEAFFGQGTRLTVV.

This clone has a single count. CDR3 bases: TGTGCCAGCAGTCCCCTCGGGGGAGATACGCAGTATTTT. Its protein product is CASSPLGGDTQYF. The V call is TRBV12-3 or TRBV12-4, the J call TRBJ2-3, with a tentative D call TRBD2 (6 bases). V was pared by 5 bases and J by 5 bases, with 11 bases between. The CDR3 runs to 13 residues.

The rearrangement joins TRBV10-3 to TRBJ2-1; TRBD2 agrees at 8 bases. Germline V gene data show CDR1 as ENHRY and CDR2 as SYGVKD. The CDR3 has 15 residues. The V gene end was trimmed by 7 bases and the J gene end by 2 bases; junction bases not matched to a gene: 7. CDR3 in amino acids: CAIMGAGVAYNEQFF. The CDR3 DNA sequence: TGTGCCATCATGGGAGCGGGAGTGGCCTACAATGAGCAGTTCTTC.

The chain combines TRBV6-6 with TRBJ2-2, with 10 bases aligning to TRBD2. CDR1 is MNHNY and CDR2 is SVGAGI in the germline V gene (reference sequence). Losses at the gene ends were 5 bases for V and 6 bases for J; bases not matched to a gene: 6. This CDR3 is 15 amino acids long. In nucleotides, the CDR3 is TGTGCCAGCAGTAAACTAGCGGGAAACGCCGGGGAGCTGTTTTTT. This sequence encodes CASSKLAGNAGELFF.

This chain links TRBV30 with TRBJ2-1, with 9 bases matching TRBD1. The J segment lost 1 base and the V segment lost 8 bases, leaving 6 bases of the junction unmatched. CDR3 size: 14 residues. Germline V gene lookup returns CDR1 GTSNPN and CDR2 SVGIG (reference sequence). The CDR3 is CAGQGSLSYNEQFF. In DNA form, the CDR3 reads TGTGCCGGACAGGGGTCCTTATCCTACAATGAGCAGTTCTTC.

The V and J genes are TRBV24-1 and TRBJ2-5; TRBD2 aligns across 15 bases. In germline, CDR1 is KGHDR, CDR2 SFDVKD. There are 17 residues in the CDR3. V lost 4 bases and J lost 1; bases outside the gene matches: 3. For the CDR3, the DNA is TGTGCCACCAGTGACGGACTAGCGGGAGGGATCCAAGAGACCCAGTACTTC. Its translation is CATSDGLAGGIQETQYF.

The chain recombines TRBV3-1 (or the pseudogene TRBV3-2) with TRBJ1-3; 8 positions match TRBD1. Germline CDR1 reads LGHDT; CDR2 reads YNNKEL (reference sequence). This CDR3 is 15 amino acids long. V shed 5 bases and J 4 bases; nucleotides not matched to a gene: 7. The CDR3 region has the DNA TGTGCCAGCAGCTCAGGGGGCGCGAGGGGAAACACCATATATTTT. Residues: CASSSGGARGNTIYF.

The chain combines TRBV11-3 with TRBJ1-1, with D tentatively TRBD1 (5 bases). V was shortened by 2 bases and J by 0 bases, with 10 bases between the two germline ends. The CDR3 loop spans 15 amino acids. The V gene's germline CDR1 is SGHNT and CDR2 YENEEA. CDR3 sequence reads: CASSLQAGVNTEAFF. CDR3 bases: TGTGCCAGCAGCTTACAGGCGGGGGTGAACACTGAAGCTTTCTTT.

This sequence joins TRBV7-2 and TRBJ1-5, with a possible D match to TRBD1 (5 bases). Germline V gene data show CDR1 as SGHTA and CDR2 as FQGNSA. V was trimmed by 1 base and J by 2 bases, leaving 18 bases between them. This CDR3 has 18 residues. The CDR3 DNA reads TGTGCCAGCAGCTTAGGCGGTATAGGGAGGGGCGGCAATCAGCCCCAGCATTTT. Amino acids: CASSLGGIGRGGNQPQHF.

V usage is TRBV11-3 and J usage is TRBJ1-3; no reliable D call. The CDR3 runs 12 residues. CDR1 and CDR2 (germline): SGHNT, YENEEA. Between the trimmed V and J ends, which lost 9 bases and 1 base, there was a span of 7 bases. CDR3: CASGLSGNTIYF. Written as DNA, the CDR3 is TGTGCCAGTGGGCTTTCTGGAAACACCATATATTTT.

The chain uses TRBV30 and TRBJ1-2, with TRBD1 matching over 8 bases. The CDR3 is 16 residues long. Germline V gene data show CDR1 as GTSNPN and CDR2 as SVGIG (reference sequence). The trim removed 2 bases at V and 7 bases at J, leaving 15 bases unmatched. The CDR3 spells CAWSTRQGPISRGYTF. The CDR3 region has the DNA TGTGCCTGGAGTACAAGACAGGGGCCTATTTCGCGTGGCTACACCTTC.

The chain recombines TRBV7-9 with TRBJ2-1; the match to TRBD2 covers 7 bases. After removal of 4 bases from V and 8 bases from J, the junction contained 8 bases not matched to a gene. Germline CDR1 SEHNR, CDR2 FQNEAQ (reference sequence). The CDR3 extends over 14 amino acids. Here the CDR3 reads CASSSRRENDEQFF. In DNA form, the CDR3 reads TGTGCCAGCAGCTCTCGGCGGGAGAACGATGAGCAGTTCTTC.

The J gene is TRBJ2-2, the V gene TRBV5-1; D gene ambiguous. V lost 1 base, J lost 7 bases, and 8 bases lay in between. CDR3 length: 13 amino acids. CDR1 and CDR2 (germline): SGHRS, YFSETQ. CDR3 loop: CASSLYEIGELFF. DNA of the CDR3: TGCGCCAGCAGCTTGTACGAGATCGGGGAGCTGTTTTTT. Drawing the rest from reference TRBV5-1 and TRBJ2-2, the complete variable domain is KAGVTQTPRYLIKTRGQQVTLSCSPISGHRSVSWYQQTPGQGLQFLFEYFSETQRNKGNFPGRFSGRQFSNSRSEMNVSTLELGDSALYLCASSLYEIGELFFGEGSRLTVL.

V usage is TRBV11-2 and J usage is TRBJ1-1; TRBD1 might be the D (5 bases). Germline assignment: CDR1 SGHAT and CDR2 FQNNGV. The CDR3 spans 18 residues. V lost 3 bases and J 2 bases, leaving 22 bases between the germline ends. The CDR3 loop is CASSFPGQGESLNTEAFF. The CDR3 coding sequence is TGTGCCAGCAGCTTTCCCGGGCAGGGCGAAAGCCTAAACACTGAAGCTTTCTTT.

The V call is TRBV5-1, the J call TRBJ2-2, with a weak D call TRBD2 (6 bases). CDR1 SGHRS and CDR2 YFSETQ come from the germline V gene. Trimming stripped 0 bases from V and 1 base from J, with 7 bases between. The CDR3 runs to 15 residues. The CDR3 bases are TGCGCCAGCAGCTTGGCGGGACTGAACACCGGGGAGCTGTTTTTT. It codes for CASSLAGLNTGELFF.

The CDR3 is CASSVRITSGRSTDTQYF. The CDR3 DNA reads as TGTGCCAGCAGCGTTAGGATCACTAGCGGGAGGAGCACAGATACGCAGTATTTT. The rearrangement joins TRBV11-3 to TRBJ2-3; 12 nucleotides line up with TRBD2. Germline V CDR1 and CDR2: SGHNT, YENEEA. The CDR3 contains 18 residues. Trimming removed 5 bases from V and 0 bases from J; junction bases left unmatched: 9.

This chain connects TRBV5-1 to TRBJ2-1, with 10 nucleotides matching TRBD2. From germline, CDR1 is SGHRS and CDR2 YFSETQ. The CDR3 covers 15 residues. V lost 0 bases and J lost 5; bases outside the gene matches: 2. CDR3 DNA sequence: TGCGCCAGCAGCTTGGAACTAGCGGGAAACAATGAGCAGTTCTTC. Amino acid sequence: CASSLELAGNNEQFF.